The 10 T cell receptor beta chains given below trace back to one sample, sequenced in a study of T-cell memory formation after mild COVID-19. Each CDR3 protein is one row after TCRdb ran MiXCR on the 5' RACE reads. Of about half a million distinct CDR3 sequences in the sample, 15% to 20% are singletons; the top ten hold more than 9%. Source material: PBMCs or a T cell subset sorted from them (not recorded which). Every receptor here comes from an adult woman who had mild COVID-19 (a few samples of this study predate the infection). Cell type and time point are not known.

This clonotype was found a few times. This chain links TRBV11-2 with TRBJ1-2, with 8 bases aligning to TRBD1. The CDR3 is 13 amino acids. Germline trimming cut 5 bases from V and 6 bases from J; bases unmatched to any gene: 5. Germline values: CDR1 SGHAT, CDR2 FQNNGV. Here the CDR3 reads CASSRTGFDGYTF. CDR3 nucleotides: TGTGCCAGCAGCCGGACAGGGTTTGATGGCTACACCTTC.

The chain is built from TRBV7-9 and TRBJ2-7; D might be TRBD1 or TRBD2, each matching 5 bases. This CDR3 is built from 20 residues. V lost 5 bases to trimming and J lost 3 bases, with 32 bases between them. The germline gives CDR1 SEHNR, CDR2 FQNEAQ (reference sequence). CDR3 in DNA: TGTGCCAGCAGCCCCCCTGCGGGTTTTCGACCACCAGGGAAAAACTACGAGCAGTACTTC. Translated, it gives CASSPPAGFRPPGKNYEQYF.

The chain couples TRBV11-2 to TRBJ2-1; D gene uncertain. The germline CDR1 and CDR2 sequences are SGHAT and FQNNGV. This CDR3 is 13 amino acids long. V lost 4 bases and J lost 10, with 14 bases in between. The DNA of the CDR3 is TGTGCCAGCAGCTCCCGACCGGGCTGGGAGCAGTTCTTC. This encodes CASSSRPGWEQFF.

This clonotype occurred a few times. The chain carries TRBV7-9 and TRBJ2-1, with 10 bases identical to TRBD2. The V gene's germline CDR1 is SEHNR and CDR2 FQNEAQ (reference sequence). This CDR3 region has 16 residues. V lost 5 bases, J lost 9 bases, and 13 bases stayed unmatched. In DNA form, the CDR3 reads TGTGCCAGCAGCCGCGGGCTAGCGGGGGTACCGGGTGAGCAGTTCTTC. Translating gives CASSRGLAGVPGEQFF.

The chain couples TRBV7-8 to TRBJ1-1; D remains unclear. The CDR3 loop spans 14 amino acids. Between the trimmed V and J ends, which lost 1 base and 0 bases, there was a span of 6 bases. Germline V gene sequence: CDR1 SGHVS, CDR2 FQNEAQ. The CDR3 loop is CASSLDYMNTEAFF. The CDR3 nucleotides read TGTGCCAGCAGCTTAGATTACATGAACACTGAAGCTTTCTTT.

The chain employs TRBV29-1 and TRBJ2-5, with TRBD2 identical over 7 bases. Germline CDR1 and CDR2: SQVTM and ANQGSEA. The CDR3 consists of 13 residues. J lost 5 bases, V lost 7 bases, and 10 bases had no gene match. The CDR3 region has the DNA TGCAGCGCCGCCCGGCGGGAGAGGGAGACCCAGTACTTC. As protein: CSAARRERETQYF.

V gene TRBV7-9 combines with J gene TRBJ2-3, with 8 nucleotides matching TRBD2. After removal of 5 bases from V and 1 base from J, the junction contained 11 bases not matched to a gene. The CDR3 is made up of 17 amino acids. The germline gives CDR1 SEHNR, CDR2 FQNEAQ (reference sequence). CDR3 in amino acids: CASSPRGAVPGTDTQYF. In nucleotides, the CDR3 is TGTGCCAGCAGCCCGCGGGGGGCAGTCCCCGGCACAGATACGCAGTATTTT.

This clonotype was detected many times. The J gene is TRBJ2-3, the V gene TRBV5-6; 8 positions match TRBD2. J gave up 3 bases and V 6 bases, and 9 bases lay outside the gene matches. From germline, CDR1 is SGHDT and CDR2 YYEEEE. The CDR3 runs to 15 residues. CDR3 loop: CASISTGLGTDTQYF. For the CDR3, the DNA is TGTGCCAGCATCTCAACGGGACTAGGGACAGATACGCAGTATTTT.

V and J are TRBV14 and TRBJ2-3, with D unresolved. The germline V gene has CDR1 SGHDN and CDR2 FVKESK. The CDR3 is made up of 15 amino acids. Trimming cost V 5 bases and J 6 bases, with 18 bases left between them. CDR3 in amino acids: CASSTTSPLRDTQYF. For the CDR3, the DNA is TGTGCCAGCAGCACCACGTCACCCTTAAGGGATACGCAGTATTTT.

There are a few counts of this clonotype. CDR3 sequence: CASIQSGAGELFF. For the CDR3, the DNA is TGTGCCAGTATTCAGTCCGGGGCCGGGGAGCTGTTTTTT. This chain links TRBV19 with TRBJ2-2, with D possibly TRBD2 on 5 matching bases. The CDR3 is 13 residues long. V lost 7 bases and J lost 6, with 12 bases in between. Germline-derived CDR1 and CDR2 are LNHDA and SQIVND (reference sequence).